These T cell receptor beta chains were read from a single sample in a study of blood T cell repertoires in COVID-19. This table comes from immunoSEQ multiplex PCR, and its TCRdb copy is limited to in-frame clones, with some not included. This sample yields about 240,000 clones, of which roughly 82% are seen a single time; about 4.8% belongs to the top ten. Sequences were obtained from peripheral blood. These receptors were taken from a woman between 65 and 79 years old with acute or convalescent COVID-19. The CDR3 runs from the conserved cysteine through the conserved F or W. A D gene is named only where the DNA matches it firmly. Expanded clones get a size class; other rows say once, few or many, or leave the size out.

d_call	v_call	clone_size	j_call	cdr3_nt	cdr3_aa
.	TRBV4-2	.	TRBJ1-1	TGTGCCAGCAGCCAAGTTGTATCGTACTTGACTGAAGCTTTCTTT	CASSQVVSYLTEAFF
.	TRBV29-1	.	TRBJ1-3	TGCAGCGTTGAACTCTTGAGCTCTGGAAACACCATATATTTT	CSVELLSSGNTIYF
.	TRBV18	.	TRBJ1-5	TGTGCCAGCTCACAAAATCAGGGGAGCTCTAGCAATCAGCCCCAGCATTTT	CASSQNQGSSSNQPQHF
TRBD1	TRBV28	.	TRBJ2-3	TGTGCCAGCAGTCGACAGGGTGCAGTGGATACGCAGTATTTT	CASSRQGAVDTQYF
.	TRBV5-1	.	TRBJ2-5	TGCGCCAGCAGTCCGTTTAACCAAGAGACCCAGTACTTC	CASSPFNQETQYF
.	TRBV7-2	.	TRBJ1-5	TGTGCCAGCAGCTACAGGGGCAATCAGCCCCAGCATTTT	CASSYRGNQPQHF
TRBD1	TRBV11-2	.	TRBJ1-5	TGTGCCAGCAGCTTAGGGGACAGGAGTAATCAGCCCCAGCATTTT	CASSLGDRSNQPQHF
.	TRBV6-1	.	TRBJ1-1	TGTGCCAGCAGTGAACGGGTGAACACTGAAGCTTTCTTT	CASSERVNTEAFF
.	TRBV28	.	TRBJ1-3	TGTGCCAGCAGTTTAGCAGGGTCGGGTGGAAACACCATATATTTT	CASSLAGSGGNTIYF
TRBD2	TRBV4-3	.	TRBJ2-5	TGCGCCAGCAGCCAAGACCCCCTGGCGTTTGGGACTAGCAGCGGGACCCAGTACTTC	CASSQDPLAFGTSSGTQYF
TRBD1	TRBV7-9	.	TRBJ1-6	TGTGCCAGCAGCGGAGGGAGCGGGACAGGGGGCTCACCCCTCCACTTT	CASSGGSGTGGSPLHF
TRBD1	TRBV5-1	.	TRBJ1-2	TGCGCCAGCAGCTTGGGACCGGGACAGGGGAGTTCGGGCGGCTACACCTTC	CASSLGPGQGSSGGYTF
.	TRBV12-3/TRBV12-4	.	TRBJ1-2	TGTGCCAGCAGTGCCGGAGGCCCCTATGGCTACACCTTC	CASSAGGPYGYTF
TRBD2	TRBV28	.	TRBJ2-4	TGTGCCAGCAGTTTAAGCGGGGGTGGGAACATTCAGTACTTC	CASSLSGGGNIQYF
.	TRBV5-5	.	TRBJ1-2	TGTGCCAGCAGCCCCCTGTACAGGGTTGATGGCTACACCTTC	CASSPLYRVDGYTF
.	TRBV2	many	TRBJ1-1	TGTGCCGAACCCAGGGGACAGAACACTGAAGCTTTCTTT	CAEPRGQNTEAFF
TRBD1	TRBV5-4	.	TRBJ2-1	TGTGCCAGCAGCCTTGGCGGACAGGGTCACGAGCAGTTCTTC	CASSLGGQGHEQFF
.	TRBV6-5	.	TRBJ1-6	TGTGCCAGCAGCTTTGACAGAGTCTATTCACCCCTCCACTTT	CASSFDRVYSPLHF
.	TRBV15	.	TRBJ1-1	TGTGCCACCCGGGCGAACCCAGGGACTGAAGCTTTCTTT	CATRANPGTEAFF
TRBD1	TRBV7-2	.	TRBJ1-2	TGTGCCAGCAGCCCGGGACAGGGTGGGAGGGGCTACACCTTC	CASSPGQGGRGYTF
.	TRBV5-8	few	TRBJ1-5	TGTGCCAGCAGCCTAAATCAGGTACAGCCCCAGCATTTT	CASSLNQVQPQHF
TRBD1	TRBV18	few	TRBJ1-5	TGTGCCAGCTCACCCACAGGGGGCAATCAGCCCCAGCATTTT	CASSPTGGNQPQHF
.	TRBV29-1	.	TRBJ1-4	TGCAGCGTTGAAGGTGGGGACTGGTATGAAAAACTGTTTTTT	CSVEGGDWYEKLFF
TRBD1	TRBV20-1	.	TRBJ2-5	TGCAGTGCTAGTCGGACAGGGGTCACCGGGGGGGAGACCCAGTACTTC	CSASRTGVTGGETQYF
TRBD1	TRBV5-5	.	TRBJ1-2	TGTGCCAGCAGCTTGGGGACAGGCTATGGCTACACCTTC	CASSLGTGYGYTF
TRBD2	TRBV6-2/TRBV6-3	.	TRBJ2-1	TGTGCCAGCAGTTTCTCGCACGGACTAGCGGGGGGCTATGAGCAGTTCTTC	CASSFSHGLAGGYEQFF
.	TRBV10-1	.	TRBJ1-1	TGCGCCAGCAGTTCGCTCCCAGGGACTGAAGCTTTCTTT	CASSSLPGTEAFF
.	TRBV5-1	.	TRBJ2-1	TGCGCCAGCAGCCCCGATTTAGTAAACAATGAGCAGTTCTTC	CASSPDLVNNEQFF
TRBD1	TRBV6-5	.	TRBJ1-1	TGTGCCAGCAGCTACTCGACAGGGTTTGCTGAAGCTTTCTTT	CASSYSTGFAEAFF
.	TRBV6-2/TRBV6-3	.	TRBJ1-3	TGTGCCAGCAGTTTACTGAGCTCTGGAAACACCATATATTTT	CASSLLSSGNTIYF
.	TRBV4-2	once	TRBJ2-1	TGTGCCAGCAGCCAAGATCGGGGGGCCTTCTCCTACAATGAGCAGTTCTTC	CASSQDRGAFSYNEQFF
.	TRBV24-1	.	TRBJ1-1	TGTGCCACCAGCGGGACACCGAACACTGAAGCTTTCTTT	CATSGTPNTEAFF
TRBD1	TRBV10-3	once	TRBJ2-5	TGTGCCATAACAGGGGGACCGAACCAAGAGACCCAGTACTTC	CAITGGPNQETQYF
.	TRBV27	.	TRBJ2-2	TGTGCCAGCAGTTTTTCTCCTACCGGGGAGCTGTTTTTT	CASSFSPTGELFF
TRBD1	TRBV28	.	TRBJ1-2	TGTGCCAGCAGTTCACAGGGGGGGGGAGACTATGGCTACACCTTC	CASSSQGGGDYGYTF
.	TRBV15	.	TRBJ2-5	TGTGCCACCAGCTCTAGCGTGACCGCCCAAGAGACCCAGTACTTC	CATSSSVTAQETQYF
.	TRBV18	few	TRBJ2-2	TGTGCCAGCTCGCCCTGGACAGATAACACCGGGGAGCTGTTTTTT	CASSPWTDNTGELFF
TRBD1	TRBV6-1	once	TRBJ2-1	TGTGCCAGCAGTCTACAGGGGTATGAGCAGTTCTTC	CASSLQGYEQFF
TRBD1	TRBV2	.	TRBJ1-5	TGTGCCAGCAGTGACAGGGGGGTGGGTCAGCCCCAGCATTTT	CASSDRGVGQPQHF
.	TRBV7-9	.	TRBJ2-4	TGTGCCAGCAGCTTAGGCAGTAACATTCAGTACTTC	CASSLGSNIQYF
TRBD1	TRBV5-1	.	TRBJ1-5	TGCGCCAGCAGCCTAGGGACAGACAATCAGCCCCAGCATTTT	CASSLGTDNQPQHF
TRBD1	TRBV7-2	.	TRBJ1-3	TGTGCCAGCAGCTCCAGACAGGGCCCTGGAAACACCATATATTTT	CASSSRQGPGNTIYF
TRBD1	TRBV29-1	.	TRBJ1-2	TGCAGCGTTGAAGGACAGGGGGCAGGCTATGGCTACACCTTC	CSVEGQGAGYGYTF
.	TRBV4-3	.	TRBJ2-1	TGCGCCAGCAGCCAAGATAAGGACTATGGTGAGCAGTTCTTC	CASSQDKDYGEQFF
.	TRBV14	.	TRBJ2-3	TGTGCCAGCAGCCAGACAGCAGGGGCGCGCCCAGATACGCAGTATTTT	CASSQTAGARPDTQYF
TRBD1	TRBV5-1	.	TRBJ1-6	TGCGCCAGCAGCTCAACAGGGGTTCCACCCCTCCACTTT	CASSSTGVPPLHF